The sample holds many counts of the clone carrying this T cell receptor beta chain. This specimen comes from a study of human T cells and chemical hapten exposure. At the level of the study: Per-sample variation in TCR yield stemmed mainly from small pooled library volume differences.

TCRdb redid the calling of the RACE reads with MiXCR, one entry per CDR3 protein. The sample has some 42,000 distinct CDR3 sequences, 8% to 9.5% seen once. The germline V gene encodes CDR1 DFQATT and CDR2 SNEGSKA (reference sequence). The CDR3 is 12 amino acids. V lost 3 bases and J 6 bases, leaving 10 bases between the germline ends. Time point denoted: patch test 2, 6 weeks after DPC sensitization. Noted treatment: therapeutic diphenylcyclopropenone sensitization with weekly scalp DPC. V and J are TRBV20-1 and TRBJ2-3; D is ambiguous. Here the sequenced sample was whole blood, taken in connection with sensitization to the hapten diphenylcyclopropenone (DPC). The TCR sequence derives from a woman aged 40 to 49 with alopecia areata. Some clones in this sample may be carry-over from other donors' samples. CDR3 region: CSASAPPDTQYF. The CDR3 coding sequence is TGCAGTGCTAGCGCGCCCCCCGATACGCAGTATTTT.